This T cell receptor (beta chain) originates from a study of regulatory T cells in long-lasting Graves disease. Arm-PCR of CDR3 regions and iRepertoire HTBI primers were the basis on which TCR beta libraries were built. TCRdb processed the multiplex PCR reads anew with MiXCR; each CDR3 protein has one entry. The data contain around 360,000 distinct CDR3 sequences, about 16% of them singletons. As to time point: newly diagnosed GD, antithyroid drugs for less than 3 months. Isolated PBMC RNA provided the starting material for the TCR library. This CDR3 has 14 residues. V dropped 4 bases and J dropped 2; count of bases not matched to a gene: 4. Germline lookup yields CDR1 MGHRA and CDR2 YSYEKL. These data also formed part of another study, on T cells in Graves' hyperthyroidism and ophthalmopathy. Turning to that study: TCR CDR3 underwent first-round RT-PCR with the HTBI primer set.

Sequences were derived from peripheral blood mononuclear cells (PBMCs), sampled at new diagnosis, from a patient treated with antithyroid drugs. The rearrangement links TRBV4-1 to TRBJ2-5; 7 bases map to TRBD1. This TCR came from a woman aged 18-29 years with Graves disease. The CDR3: CASSRLRGQETQYF. The CDR3 region has the DNA TGCGCCAGCAGCCGGCTCAGGGGGCAAGAGACCCAGTACTTC.